This TCR beta chain derives from a study of blood T cells in healthy people across ages. Study-level results: No one knew whether donors had CMV, which possibly confounded expanded clonotype changes. A roughly linear age-dependent decrease characterized TCR beta diversity per million T cells.

V shed 0 bases and J shed 0 bases, with 19 bases lying between them. Germline V CDR1 and CDR2: MNHEY, SMNVEV (reference sequence). The CDR3 has 19 amino acids. This clonotype was seen only a few times. Antigen specificity is unknown. Isolated PBMCs totaled at least 7 million in each sample. Primed by a sample-barcoded 5' primer and a J-beta primer mix, a second PCR proceeded for 7 to 11 cycles. Every sample produced at least 2.5 million CDR3-containing paired-end reads. One entry per CDR3 protein results from TCRdb running MiXCR on the 5' RACE reads. Altogether about 1.6 million distinct CDR3 sequences are present, roughly 30% being singletons, with the ten largest covering around 10%.

The sequenced sample was blood. V usage is TRBV27 and J usage is TRBJ2-3, with D possibly TRBD2 on 5 matching bases. The source of this sequence is a woman aged 30 to 39 in good health. CDR3 residues: CASSLSAGALIPSTDTQYF. As DNA, the CDR3 is TGTGCCAGCAGTTTATCCGCGGGTGCTCTTATTCCTAGCACAGATACGCAGTATTTT.